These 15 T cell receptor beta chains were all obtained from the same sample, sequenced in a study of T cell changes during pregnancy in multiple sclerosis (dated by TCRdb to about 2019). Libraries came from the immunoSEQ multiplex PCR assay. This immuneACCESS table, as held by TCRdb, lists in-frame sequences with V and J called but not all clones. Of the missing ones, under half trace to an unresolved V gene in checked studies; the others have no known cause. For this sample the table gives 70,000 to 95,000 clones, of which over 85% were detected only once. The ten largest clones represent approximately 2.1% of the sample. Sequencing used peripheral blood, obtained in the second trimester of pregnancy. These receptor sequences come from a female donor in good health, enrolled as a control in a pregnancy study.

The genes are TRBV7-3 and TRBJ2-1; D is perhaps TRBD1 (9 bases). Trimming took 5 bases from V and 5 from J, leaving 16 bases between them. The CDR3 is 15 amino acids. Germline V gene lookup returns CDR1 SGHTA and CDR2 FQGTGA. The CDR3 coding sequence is TGTGCCAGCAGCCGGGGGGGACAGGGCAACAATGAGCAGTTCTTC. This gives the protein CASSRGGQGNNEQFF.

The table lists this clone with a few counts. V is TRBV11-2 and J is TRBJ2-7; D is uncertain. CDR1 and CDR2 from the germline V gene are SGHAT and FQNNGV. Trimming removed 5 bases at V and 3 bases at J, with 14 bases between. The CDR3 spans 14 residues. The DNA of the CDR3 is TGTGCCAGCAGCATCCTCCTGGTAGACTACGAGCAGTACTTC. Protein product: CASSILLVDYEQYF.

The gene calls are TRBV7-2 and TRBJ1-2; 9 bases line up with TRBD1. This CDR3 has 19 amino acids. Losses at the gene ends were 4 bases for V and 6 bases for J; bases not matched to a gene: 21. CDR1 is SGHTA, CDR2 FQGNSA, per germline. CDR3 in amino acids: CASSYVPITPGQGGDGYTF. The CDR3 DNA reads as TGTGCCAGCAGCTATGTTCCTATCACACCGGGACAGGGCGGGGATGGCTACACCTTC.

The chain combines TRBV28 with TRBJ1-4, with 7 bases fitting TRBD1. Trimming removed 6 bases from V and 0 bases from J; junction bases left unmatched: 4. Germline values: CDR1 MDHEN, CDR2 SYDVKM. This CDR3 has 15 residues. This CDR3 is CASSPTGATNEKLFF. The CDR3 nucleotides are TGTGCCAGCAGCCCCACAGGGGCAACTAATGAAAAACTGTTTTTT.

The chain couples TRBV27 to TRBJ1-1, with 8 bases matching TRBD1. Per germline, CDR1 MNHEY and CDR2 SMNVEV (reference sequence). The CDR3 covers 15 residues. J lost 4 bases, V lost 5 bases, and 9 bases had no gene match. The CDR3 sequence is CASSGTGPGGTEAFF. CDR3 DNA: TGTGCCAGCAGTGGGACAGGCCCGGGGGGCACTGAAGCTTTCTTT.

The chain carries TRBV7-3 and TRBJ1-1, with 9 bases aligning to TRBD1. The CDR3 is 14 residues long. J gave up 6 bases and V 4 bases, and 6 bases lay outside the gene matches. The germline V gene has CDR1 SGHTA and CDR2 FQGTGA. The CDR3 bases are TGTGCCAGCAGCTCTACAGGGGGCCAGGCTGAAGCTTTCTTT. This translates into CASSSTGGQAEAFF.

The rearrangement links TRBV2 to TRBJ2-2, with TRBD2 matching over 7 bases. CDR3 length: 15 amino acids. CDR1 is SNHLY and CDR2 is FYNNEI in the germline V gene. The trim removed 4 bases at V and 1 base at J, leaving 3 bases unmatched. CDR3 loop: CASSVAGLNTGELFF. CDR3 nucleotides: TGTGCCAGCAGTGTAGCGGGCCTGAACACCGGGGAGCTGTTTTTT.

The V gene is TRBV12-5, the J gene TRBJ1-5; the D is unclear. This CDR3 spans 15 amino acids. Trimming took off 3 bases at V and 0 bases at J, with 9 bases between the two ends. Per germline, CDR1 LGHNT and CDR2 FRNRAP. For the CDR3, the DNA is TGTGCTAGTGGTTTAGCGACGGCTAGCAATCAGCCCCAGCATTTT. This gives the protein CASGLATASNQPQHF.

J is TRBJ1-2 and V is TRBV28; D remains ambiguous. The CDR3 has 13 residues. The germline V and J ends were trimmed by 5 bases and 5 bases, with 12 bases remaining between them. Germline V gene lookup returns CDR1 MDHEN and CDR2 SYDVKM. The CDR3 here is CASSALQAYGYTF. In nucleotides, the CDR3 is TGTGCCAGCAGTGCCCTTCAGGCGTATGGCTACACCTTC.

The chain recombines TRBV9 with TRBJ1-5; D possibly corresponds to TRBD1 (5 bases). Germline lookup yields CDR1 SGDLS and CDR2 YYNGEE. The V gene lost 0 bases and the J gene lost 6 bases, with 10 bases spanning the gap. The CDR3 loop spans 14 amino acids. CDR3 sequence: CASSVGGGIQPQHF. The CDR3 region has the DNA TGTGCCAGCAGCGTAGGGGGGGGGATTCAGCCCCAGCATTTT.

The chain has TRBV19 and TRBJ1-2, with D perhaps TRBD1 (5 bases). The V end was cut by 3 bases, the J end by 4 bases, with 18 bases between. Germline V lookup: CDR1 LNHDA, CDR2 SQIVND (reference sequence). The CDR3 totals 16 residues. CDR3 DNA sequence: TGTGCCAGTAGTATCAGGGCGGGGCCTCTTTCCTATGGCTACACCTTC. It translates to CASSIRAGPLSYGYTF.

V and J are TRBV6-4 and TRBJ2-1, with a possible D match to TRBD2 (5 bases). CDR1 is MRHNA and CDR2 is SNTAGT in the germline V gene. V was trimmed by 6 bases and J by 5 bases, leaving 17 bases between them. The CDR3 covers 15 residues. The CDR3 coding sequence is TGTGCCAGCAGGTTCATTTTCACGCGGGACAATGAGCAGTTCTTC. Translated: CASRFIFTRDNEQFF.

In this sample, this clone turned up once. CDR3 sequence: CASSPRGRASYNSPLHF. Written as DNA, the CDR3 is TGTGCCAGCAGCCCGAGAGGGCGGGCCTCCTATAATTCACCCCTCCACTTT. The V and J genes are TRBV7-8 and TRBJ1-6; unclear D gene. Per germline, CDR1 SGHVS and CDR2 FQNEAQ. The ends were cut back, 5 bases at V and 0 bases at J, with 14 bases in the middle. The CDR3 extends over 17 amino acids.

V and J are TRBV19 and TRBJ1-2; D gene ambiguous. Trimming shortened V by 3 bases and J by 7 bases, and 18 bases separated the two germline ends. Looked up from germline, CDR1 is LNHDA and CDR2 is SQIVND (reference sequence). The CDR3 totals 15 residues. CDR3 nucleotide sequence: TGTGCCAGTAGTATCGGAGGGTCTAAGGTCCGTGGCTACACCTTC. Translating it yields CASSIGGSKVRGYTF.

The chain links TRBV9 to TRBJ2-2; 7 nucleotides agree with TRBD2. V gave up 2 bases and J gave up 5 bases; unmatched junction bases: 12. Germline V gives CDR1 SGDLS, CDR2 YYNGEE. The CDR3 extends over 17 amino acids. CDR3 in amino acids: CASSVPYFGGGTGELFF. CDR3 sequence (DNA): TGTGCCAGCAGCGTCCCCTATTTTGGGGGGGGGACCGGGGAGCTGTTTTTT.